A single sample gave rise to the 10 T cell receptor beta chains below, sequenced in a study of blood T cell repertoires in COVID-19 (dated by TCRdb to the early 2020s). The method behind the library was the immunoSEQ multiplex PCR assay. Entries here come from immuneACCESS through TCRdb and include only in-frame sequences with V and J called. Some clones fail to appear in such tables; in the studies checked, an unresolved V gene covers under half of the shortfall, and the cause of the remainder is unknown. For this sample there are about 240,000 clones; more than 75% appear just once. The ten biggest clones cover 0.99% of the sample. The sequencing input was peripheral blood. These receptors came from a woman aged 40 to 55 who had recovered from COVID-19.

The gene calls are TRBV6-2 or TRBV6-3 and TRBJ2-3, with 10 bases lining up with TRBD2. V lost 4 bases to trimming and J lost 3 bases; unmatched junction nucleotides: 4. Germline CDR1 and CDR2: MNHEY and SVGEGT. The CDR3 has 15 amino acids. CDR3 in DNA: TGTGCCAGCAGTTTACTAGCGGGAAGGACAGATACGCAGTATTTT. Translated, it gives CASSLLAGRTDTQYF.

The J gene is TRBJ1-6, the V gene TRBV6-5, with D unclear. The CDR3 has 14 amino acids. Germline CDR1 is MNHEY and CDR2 is SVGAGI. V was clipped by 10 bases and J by 9 bases, with 19 bases between them. CDR3 amino acids: CAISRSVRGSPLHF. CDR3 DNA sequence: TGTGCCATCTCGAGGTCGGTTCGGGGTTCACCCCTCCACTTT.

V gene TRBV30 combines with J gene TRBJ1-2; no clear D. The CDR3 is made up of 12 amino acids. With 1 base removed from V and 4 bases from J, the gap between germline ends came to 7 bases. Germline lookup yields CDR1 GTSNPN and CDR2 SVGIG (reference sequence). This CDR3 is CAWSGVGYGYTF. CDR3 DNA: TGTGCCTGGAGTGGTGTCGGCTATGGCTACACCTTC.

The chain has TRBV6-2 or TRBV6-3 and TRBJ1-2; the D is unclear. The V and J ends lost 0 bases and 2 bases respectively, with 10 bases between them. Germline CDR1 reads MNHEY; CDR2 reads SVGEGT. The CDR3 sequence is 15 residues long. The DNA for the CDR3 is TGTGCCAGCAGTTACTCGCGGGCCCCCAACTATGGCTACACCTTC. Translation gives CASSYSRAPNYGYTF.

The chain couples TRBV7-9 to TRBJ2-2, with a tentative D call TRBD1 (6 bases). Germline values: CDR1 SEHNR, CDR2 FQNEAQ (reference sequence). V lost 1 base and J 2 bases, leaving 11 bases between the germline ends. This CDR3 spans 16 amino acids. The CDR3 region has the DNA TGTGCCAGCAGCTTAGACGGCAGGGGAAACACCGGGGAGCTGTTTTTT. Translated, it gives CASSLDGRGNTGELFF. The whole variable domain, filled in from reference TRBV7-9 and TRBJ2-2, reads DTGVSQNPRHKITKRGQNVTFRCDPISEHNRLYWYRQTLGQGPEFLTYFQNEAQLEKSRLLSDRFSAERPKGSFSTLEIQRTEQGDSAMYLCASSLDGRGNTGELFFGEGSRLTVL.

The chain combines TRBV10-1 with TRBJ1-2; D gene ambiguous. CDR1 and CDR2 (germline): WNHNN, SYGVQD (reference sequence). CDR3 length: 14 amino acids. V lost 0 bases and J lost 8, with 13 bases in between. CDR3 amino acids: CASSESRVGNGYTF. The CDR3 DNA reads as TGCGCCAGCAGTGAGTCGCGGGTGGGGAACGGCTACACCTTC.

This chain connects TRBV28 to TRBJ2-1, with 9 nucleotides matching TRBD1. Losses at the gene ends were 6 bases for V and 10 bases for J; bases not matched to a gene: 7. Germline V gene lookup returns CDR1 MDHEN and CDR2 SYDVKM. This CDR3 is built from 13 residues. The chain's CDR3 is CASSGTGRYEQFF. The CDR3 DNA reads as TGTGCCAGCAGCGGGACAGGGAGGTACGAGCAGTTCTTC. Looking up the rest from reference TRBV28 and TRBJ2-1 gives the full variable domain: DVKVTQSSRYLVKRTGEKVFLECVQDMDHENMFWYRQDPGLGLRLIYFSYDVKMKEKGDIPEGYSVSREKKERFSLILESASTNQTSMYLCASSGTGRYEQFFGPGTRLTVL.

The chain joins TRBV30 to TRBJ2-3; no definite D call. With 3 bases removed from V and 3 bases from J, the gap between germline ends came to 7 bases. Germline V gene data show CDR1 as GTSNPN and CDR2 as SVGIG (reference sequence). The CDR3 runs 12 residues. The CDR3 sequence: CAWRAETDTQYF. The CDR3 DNA reads as TGTGCCTGGAGGGCGGAGACAGATACGCAGTATTTT.

The gene calls are TRBV10-3 and TRBJ1-1, with D possibly matching TRBD1 (5 bases). The ends were cut back, 10 bases at V and 3 bases at J, with 12 bases in the middle. CDR1 ENHRY and CDR2 SYGVKD come from the germline V gene. The CDR3 is 12 residues long. The CDR3 sequence is CATRWGDTEAFF. The CDR3 DNA follows: TGTGCCACCCGGTGGGGGGACACTGAAGCTTTCTTT.

The chain recombines TRBV6-5 with TRBJ1-2, with unresolved D. The ends were cut back, 2 bases at V and 8 bases at J, with 12 bases in the middle. Germline CDR1 is MNHEY and CDR2 is SVGAGI. There are 13 residues in the CDR3. The CDR3 reads CASSYGGPGGYTF. CDR3 in DNA: TGTGCCAGCAGTTACGGCGGCCCGGGGGGCTACACCTTC.